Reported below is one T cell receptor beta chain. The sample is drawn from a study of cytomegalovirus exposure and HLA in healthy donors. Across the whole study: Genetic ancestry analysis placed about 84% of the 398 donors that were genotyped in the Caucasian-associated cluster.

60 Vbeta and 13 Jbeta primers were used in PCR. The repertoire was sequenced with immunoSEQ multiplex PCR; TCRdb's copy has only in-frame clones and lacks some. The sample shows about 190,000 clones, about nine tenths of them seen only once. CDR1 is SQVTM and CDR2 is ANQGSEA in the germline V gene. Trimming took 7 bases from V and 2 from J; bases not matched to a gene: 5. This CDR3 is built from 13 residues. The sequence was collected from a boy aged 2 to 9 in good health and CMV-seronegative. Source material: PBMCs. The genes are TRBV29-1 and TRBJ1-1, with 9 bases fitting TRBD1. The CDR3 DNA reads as TGCAGCGCCCAGACAGGGGGAAACACTGAAGCTTTCTTT. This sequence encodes CSAQTGGNTEAFF.